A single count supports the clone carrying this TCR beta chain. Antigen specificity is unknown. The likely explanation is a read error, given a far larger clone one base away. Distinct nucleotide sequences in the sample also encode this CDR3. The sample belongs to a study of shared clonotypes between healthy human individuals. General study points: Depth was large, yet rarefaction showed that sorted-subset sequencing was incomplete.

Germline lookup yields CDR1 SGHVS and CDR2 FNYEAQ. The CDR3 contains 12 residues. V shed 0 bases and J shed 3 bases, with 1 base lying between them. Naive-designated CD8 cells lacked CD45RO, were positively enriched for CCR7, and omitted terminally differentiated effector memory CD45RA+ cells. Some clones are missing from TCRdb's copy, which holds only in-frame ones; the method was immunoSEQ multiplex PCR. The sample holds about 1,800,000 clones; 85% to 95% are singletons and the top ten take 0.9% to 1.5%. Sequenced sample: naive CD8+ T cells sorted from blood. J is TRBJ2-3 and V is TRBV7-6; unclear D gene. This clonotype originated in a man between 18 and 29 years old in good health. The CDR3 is CASSLATDTQYF. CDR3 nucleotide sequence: TGTGCCAGCAGCTTAGCGACAGATACGCAGTATTTT.